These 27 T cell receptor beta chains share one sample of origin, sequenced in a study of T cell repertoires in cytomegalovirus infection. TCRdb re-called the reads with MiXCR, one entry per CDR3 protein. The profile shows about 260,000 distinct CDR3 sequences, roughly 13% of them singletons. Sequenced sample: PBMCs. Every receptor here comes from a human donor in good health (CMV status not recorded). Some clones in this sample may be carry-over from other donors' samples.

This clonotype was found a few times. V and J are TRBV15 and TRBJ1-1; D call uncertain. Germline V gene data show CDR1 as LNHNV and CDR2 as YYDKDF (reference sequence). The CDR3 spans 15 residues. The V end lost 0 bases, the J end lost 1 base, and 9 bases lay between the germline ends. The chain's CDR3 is CATSRDLGRNTEAFF. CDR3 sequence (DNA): TGTGCCACCAGCAGAGATCTGGGTAGGAACACTGAAGCTTTCTTT.

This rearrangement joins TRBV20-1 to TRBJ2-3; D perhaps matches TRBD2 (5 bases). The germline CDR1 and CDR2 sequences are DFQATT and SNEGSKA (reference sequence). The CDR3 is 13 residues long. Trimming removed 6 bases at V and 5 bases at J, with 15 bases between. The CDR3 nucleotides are TGCAGTGCCTTCGTACTCCGGGGAGATACGCAGTATTTT. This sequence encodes CSAFVLRGDTQYF.

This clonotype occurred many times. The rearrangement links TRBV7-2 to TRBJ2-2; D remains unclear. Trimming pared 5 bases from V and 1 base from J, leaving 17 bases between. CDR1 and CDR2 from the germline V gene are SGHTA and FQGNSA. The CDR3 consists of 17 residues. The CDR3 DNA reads TGTGCCAGCAGCCCAACAAGGGTCGGATTGAACACCGGGGAGCTGTTTTTT. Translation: CASSPTRVGLNTGELFF.

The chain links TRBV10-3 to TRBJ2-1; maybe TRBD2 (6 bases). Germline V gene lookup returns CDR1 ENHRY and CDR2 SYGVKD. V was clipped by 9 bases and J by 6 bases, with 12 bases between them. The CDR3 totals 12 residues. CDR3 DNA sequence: TGTGCCATTCAGACACTAGCCAATGAGCAGTTCTTC. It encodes CAIQTLANEQFF.

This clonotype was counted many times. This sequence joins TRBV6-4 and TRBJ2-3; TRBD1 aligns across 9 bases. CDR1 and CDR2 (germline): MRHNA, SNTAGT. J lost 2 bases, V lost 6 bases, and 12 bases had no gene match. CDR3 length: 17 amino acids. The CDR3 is CASSPGEGQGPTDTQYF. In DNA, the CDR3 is TGTGCCAGCAGCCCCGGAGAGGGACAGGGACCCACAGATACGCAGTATTTT.

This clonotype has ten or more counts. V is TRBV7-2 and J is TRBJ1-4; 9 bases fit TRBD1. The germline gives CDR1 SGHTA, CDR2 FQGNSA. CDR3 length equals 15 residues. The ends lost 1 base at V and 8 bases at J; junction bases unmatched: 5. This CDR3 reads CASSLGGTGNEKLFF. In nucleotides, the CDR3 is TGTGCCAGCAGCTTAGGGGGGACAGGGAACGAAAAACTGTTTTTT.

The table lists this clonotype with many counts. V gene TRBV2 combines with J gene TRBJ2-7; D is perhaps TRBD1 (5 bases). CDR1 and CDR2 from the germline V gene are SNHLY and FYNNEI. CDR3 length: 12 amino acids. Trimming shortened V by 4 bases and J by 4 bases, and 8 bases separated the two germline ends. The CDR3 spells CASSGQGYEQYF. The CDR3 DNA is TGTGCCAGCAGTGGTCAGGGATACGAGCAGTACTTC. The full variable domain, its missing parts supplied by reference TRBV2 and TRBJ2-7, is EPEVTQTPSHQVTQMGQEVILRCVPISNHLYFYWYRQILGQKVEFLVSFYNNEISEKSEIFDDQFSVERPDGSNFTLKIRSTKLEDSAMYFCASSGQGYEQYFGPGTRLTVT.

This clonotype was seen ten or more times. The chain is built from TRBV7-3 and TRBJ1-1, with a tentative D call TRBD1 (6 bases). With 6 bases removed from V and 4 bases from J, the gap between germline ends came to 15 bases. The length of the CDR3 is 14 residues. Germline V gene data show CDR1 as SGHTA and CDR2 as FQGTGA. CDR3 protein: CASSLGASGTEAFF. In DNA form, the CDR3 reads TGTGCCAGCAGTTTGGGGGCTTCGGGCACTGAAGCTTTCTTT.

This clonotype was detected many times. For the CDR3, the DNA is TGCAGCGTGACGGACGGCTCCTACGAGCAGTACTTC. Amino acid sequence: CSVTDGSYEQYF. This chain joins TRBV29-1 and TRBJ2-7; D is ambiguous. The CDR3 totals 12 residues. The germline V and J ends were trimmed by 6 bases and 0 bases, with 9 bases remaining between them. Germline assignment: CDR1 SQVTM and CDR2 ANQGSEA.

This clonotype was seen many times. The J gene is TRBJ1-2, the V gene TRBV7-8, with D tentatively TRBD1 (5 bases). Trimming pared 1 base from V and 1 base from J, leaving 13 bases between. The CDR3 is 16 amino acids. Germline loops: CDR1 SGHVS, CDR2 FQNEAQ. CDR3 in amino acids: CASSLVMGQSNYGYTF. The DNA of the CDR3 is TGTGCCAGCAGCTTAGTAATGGGGCAGAGTAACTATGGCTACACCTTC.

CDR3 bases: TGTGCCAGCAGCTTCGGACAGGAGAAGTTCTTC. It codes for CASSFGQEKFF. V and J are TRBV5-6 and TRBJ2-1; 7 bases are shared with TRBD1. CDR3 length: 11 amino acids. Trimming removed 2 bases from V and 14 bases from J; junction bases left unmatched: 4. Germline V CDR1 and CDR2: SGHDT, YYEEEE.

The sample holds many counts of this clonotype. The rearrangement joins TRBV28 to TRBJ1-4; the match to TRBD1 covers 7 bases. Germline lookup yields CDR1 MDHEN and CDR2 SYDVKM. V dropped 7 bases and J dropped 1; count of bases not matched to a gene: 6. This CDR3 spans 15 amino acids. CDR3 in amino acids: CASIEGARTNEKLFF. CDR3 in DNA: TGTGCCAGCATCGAGGGGGCTAGAACTAATGAAAAACTGTTTTTT.

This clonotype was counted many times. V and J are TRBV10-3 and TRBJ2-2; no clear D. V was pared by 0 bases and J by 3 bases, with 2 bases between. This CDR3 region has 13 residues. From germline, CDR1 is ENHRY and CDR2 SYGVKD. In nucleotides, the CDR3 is TGTGCCATCAGTGAGTCAGACACCGGGGAGCTGTTTTTT. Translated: CAISESDTGELFF.

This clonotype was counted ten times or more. The CDR3 coding sequence is TGTGCCAGCAGCCCGGACAGGGTAGTTCAGTACTTC. It codes for CASSPDRVVQYF. This chain uses TRBV7-2 with TRBJ2-4; 8 bases fit TRBD1. Germline V gene sequence: CDR1 SGHTA, CDR2 FQGNSA. V shed 5 bases, J shed 11 bases, and the junction held 5 bases outside the gene matches. This CDR3 comprises 12 residues.

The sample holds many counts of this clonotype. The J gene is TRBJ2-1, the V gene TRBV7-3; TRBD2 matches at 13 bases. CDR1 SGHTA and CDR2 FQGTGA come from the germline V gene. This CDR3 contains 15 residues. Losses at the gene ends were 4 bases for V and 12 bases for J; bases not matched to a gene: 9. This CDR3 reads CASSYGTSGVRGQFF. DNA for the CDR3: TGTGCCAGCAGCTACGGGACTAGCGGGGTCCGGGGGCAGTTCTTC. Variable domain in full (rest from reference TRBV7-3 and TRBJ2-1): GAGVSQTPSNKVTEKGKYVELRCDPISGHTALYWYRQSLGQGPEFLIYFQGTGAADDSGLPNDRFFAVRPEGSVSTLKIQRTERGDSAVYLCASSYGTSGVRGQFFGPGTRLTVL.

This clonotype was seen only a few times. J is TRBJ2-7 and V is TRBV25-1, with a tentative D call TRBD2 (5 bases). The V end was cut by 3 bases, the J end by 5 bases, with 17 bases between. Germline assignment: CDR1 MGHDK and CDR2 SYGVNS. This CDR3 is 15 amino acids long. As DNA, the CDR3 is TGTGCCAGCAGTGATCGAAGAGGGTCACGAGACGAGCAGTACTTC. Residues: CASSDRRGSRDEQYF.

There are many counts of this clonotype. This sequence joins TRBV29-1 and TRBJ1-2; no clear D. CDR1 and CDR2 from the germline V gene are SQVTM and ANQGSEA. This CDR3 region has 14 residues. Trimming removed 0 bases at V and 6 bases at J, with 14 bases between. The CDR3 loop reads CSVEDRRTPNGYTF. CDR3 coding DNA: TGCAGCGTTGAAGATCGGCGCACCCCCAATGGCTACACCTTC.

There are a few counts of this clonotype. The CDR3 loop is CAISKGATNSPLHF. CDR3 coding DNA: TGTGCCATCAGTAAAGGGGCTACTAATTCACCCCTCCACTTT. This sequence joins TRBV10-3 and TRBJ1-6, with a tentative D call TRBD1 (5 bases). The V and J ends lost 5 bases and 6 bases respectively, with 11 bases between them. The CDR3 has 14 residues. The germline V gene encodes CDR1 ENHRY and CDR2 SYGVKD.

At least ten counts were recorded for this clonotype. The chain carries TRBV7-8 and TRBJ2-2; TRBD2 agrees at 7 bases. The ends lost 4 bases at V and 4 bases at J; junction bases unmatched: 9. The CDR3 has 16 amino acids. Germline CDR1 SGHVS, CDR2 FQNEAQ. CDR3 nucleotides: TGTGCCAGCAGCTCATGGGGCAGGGAGGGCACCGGGGAGCTGTTTTTT. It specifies CASSSWGREGTGELFF.

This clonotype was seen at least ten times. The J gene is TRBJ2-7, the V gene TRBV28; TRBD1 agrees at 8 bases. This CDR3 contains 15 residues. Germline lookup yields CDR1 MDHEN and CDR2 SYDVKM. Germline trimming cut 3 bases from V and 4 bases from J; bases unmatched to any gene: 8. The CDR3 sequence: CASSLPDRAKYEQYF. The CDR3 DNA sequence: TGTGCCAGCAGTTTGCCGGACAGGGCGAAGTACGAGCAGTACTTC.

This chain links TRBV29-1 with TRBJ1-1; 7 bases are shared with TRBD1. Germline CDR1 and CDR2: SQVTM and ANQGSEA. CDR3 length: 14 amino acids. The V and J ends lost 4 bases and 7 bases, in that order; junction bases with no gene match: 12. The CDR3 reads CSVGAQGRLGEAFF. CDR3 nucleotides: TGCAGCGTTGGAGCACAGGGGCGCCTGGGTGAAGCTTTCTTT.

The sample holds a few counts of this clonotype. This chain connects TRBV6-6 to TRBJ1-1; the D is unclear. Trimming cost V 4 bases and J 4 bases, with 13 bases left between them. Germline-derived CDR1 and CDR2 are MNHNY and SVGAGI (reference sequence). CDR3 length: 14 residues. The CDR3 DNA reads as TGTGCCAGCAGTTTAGTTAGGTTCGCCACTGAAGCTTTCTTT. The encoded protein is CASSLVRFATEAFF.

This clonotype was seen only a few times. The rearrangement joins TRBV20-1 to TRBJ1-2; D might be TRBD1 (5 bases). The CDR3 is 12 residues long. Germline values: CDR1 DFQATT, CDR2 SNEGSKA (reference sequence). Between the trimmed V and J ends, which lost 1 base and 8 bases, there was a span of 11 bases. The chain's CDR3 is CSARGGGLGYTF. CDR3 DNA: TGCAGTGCTAGAGGCGGGGGTCTAGGCTACACCTTC.

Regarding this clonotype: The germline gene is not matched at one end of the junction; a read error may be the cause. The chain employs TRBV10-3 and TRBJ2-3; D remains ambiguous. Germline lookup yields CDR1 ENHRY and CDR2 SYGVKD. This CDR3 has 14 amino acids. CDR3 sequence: CAISESLGTETQYF. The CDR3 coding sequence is TGTGCCATCAGTGAGTCGCTAGGTACAGAGACGCAGTATTTT.

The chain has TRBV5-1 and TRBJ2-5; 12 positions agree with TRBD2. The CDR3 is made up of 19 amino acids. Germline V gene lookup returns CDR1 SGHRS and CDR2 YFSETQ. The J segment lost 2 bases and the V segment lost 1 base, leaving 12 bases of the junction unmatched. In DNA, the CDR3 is TGCGCCAGCAGCTTGCGACCTCCCCGACTAGCGGGAGCTCAAGAGACCCAGTACTTC. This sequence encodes CASSLRPPRLAGAQETQYF.

CDR3 DNA sequence: TGCAGTGCTAGAACCGGGACAAGGTATGAGCAGTTCTTC. Translated, it gives CSARTGTRYEQFF. The J gene is TRBJ2-1, the V gene TRBV20-1; a weak D match, TRBD1 (6 bases). Germline V gene data show CDR1 as DFQATT and CDR2 as SNEGSKA (reference sequence). The CDR3 runs 13 residues. Trimming removed 2 bases at V and 8 bases at J, with 13 bases between.

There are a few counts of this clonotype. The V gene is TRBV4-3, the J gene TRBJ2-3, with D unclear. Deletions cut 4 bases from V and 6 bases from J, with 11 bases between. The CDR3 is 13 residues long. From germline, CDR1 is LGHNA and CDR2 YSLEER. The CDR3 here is CASSPRQRDTQYF. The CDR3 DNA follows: TGCGCCAGCAGCCCCCGTCAACGGGATACGCAGTATTTT.